The clone carrying this T cell receptor (beta chain) occurred once. This sample is drawn from a study of shared clonotypes between healthy human individuals. The CDR3 has 13 residues. In germline, CDR1 is PRHDT, CDR2 FYEKMQ (reference sequence). Trimming removed 5 bases from V and 5 bases from J; junction bases left unmatched: 4. Sequenced by immunoSEQ multiplex PCR; TCRdb stores in-frame clones only, minus some. The sample includes about 980,000 clones, around three quarters of them seen just once. The rearrangement uses TRBV13 and TRBJ2-5; 8 bases fit TRBD1. Sequencing was carried out using memory CD4+ T cells sorted from blood. Subset noted: CD45RA-negative fraction. The sequence was obtained from a man between 18 and 35 years old in good health. The CDR3 reads CASSARQGETQYF. CDR3 coding DNA: TGTGCCAGCAGCGCCCGACAGGGGGAGACCCAGTACTTC.